This section outlines one T cell receptor beta chain sequence together with its context. The antigen is not known. The germline V gene has CDR1 KGHDR and CDR2 SFDVKD. Trimming removed 6 bases at V and 5 bases at J, with 18 bases between. There are 15 residues in the CDR3. This sample was included in a study of T cell responses to AZD1222 COVID-19 vaccine. Study results and caveats: There were repertoire samples only from the period after the peak T cell response. Spike-specific TCR breadth and depth went up after people got two AZD1222 doses.

Data came from immunoSEQ multiplex PCR; TCRdb stores just in-frame clones and leaves some out. The repertoire has tens of thousands of clones, over 75% of them found once; the top ten carry over 15%. Sequenced here: peripheral blood, sampled on day 0 of AZD1222 vaccination. The gene calls are TRBV24-1 and TRBJ2-5; tentatively, D is TRBD1 or TRBD2 (7 bases each). The sequence was obtained from an adult in good health. The DNA for the CDR3 is TGTGCCACCAGTCAGGGGGAGGGCCCCCCTGAGACCCAGTACTTC. This encodes CATSQGEGPPETQYF.